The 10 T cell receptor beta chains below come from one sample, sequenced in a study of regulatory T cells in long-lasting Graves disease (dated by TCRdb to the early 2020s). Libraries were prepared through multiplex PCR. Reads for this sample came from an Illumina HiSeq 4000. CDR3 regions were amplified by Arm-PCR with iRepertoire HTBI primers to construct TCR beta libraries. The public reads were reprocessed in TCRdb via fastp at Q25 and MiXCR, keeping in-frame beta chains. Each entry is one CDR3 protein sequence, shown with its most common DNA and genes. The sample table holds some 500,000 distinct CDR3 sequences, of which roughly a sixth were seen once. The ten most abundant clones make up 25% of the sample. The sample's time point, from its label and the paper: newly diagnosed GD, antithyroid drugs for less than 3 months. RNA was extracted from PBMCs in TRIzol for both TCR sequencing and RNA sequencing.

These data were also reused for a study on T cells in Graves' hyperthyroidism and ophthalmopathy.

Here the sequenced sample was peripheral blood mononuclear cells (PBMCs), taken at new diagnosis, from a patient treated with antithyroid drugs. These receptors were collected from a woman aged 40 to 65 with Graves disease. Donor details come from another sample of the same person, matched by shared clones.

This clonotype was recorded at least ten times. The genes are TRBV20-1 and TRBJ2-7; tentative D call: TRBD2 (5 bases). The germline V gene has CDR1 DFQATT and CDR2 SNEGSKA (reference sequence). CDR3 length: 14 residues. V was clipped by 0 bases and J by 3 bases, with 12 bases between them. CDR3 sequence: CSARDQRVIYEQYF. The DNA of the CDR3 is TGCAGTGCTAGAGATCAGAGGGTGATCTACGAGCAGTACTTC.

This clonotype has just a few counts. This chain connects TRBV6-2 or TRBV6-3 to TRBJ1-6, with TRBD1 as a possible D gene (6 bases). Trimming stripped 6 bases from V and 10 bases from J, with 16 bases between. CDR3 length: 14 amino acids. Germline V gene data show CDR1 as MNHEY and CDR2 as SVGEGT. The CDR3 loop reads CASSPRGARSPLHF. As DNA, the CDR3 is TGTGCCAGCAGCCCCCGGGGGGCACGGTCACCCCTCCACTTT.

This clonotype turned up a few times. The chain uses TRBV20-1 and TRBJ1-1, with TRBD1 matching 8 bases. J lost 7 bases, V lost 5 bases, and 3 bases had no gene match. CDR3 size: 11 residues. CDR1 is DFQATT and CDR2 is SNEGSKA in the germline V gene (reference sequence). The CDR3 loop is CSAGQGLEAFF. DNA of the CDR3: TGCAGTGCTGGACAGGGACTTGAAGCTTTCTTT.

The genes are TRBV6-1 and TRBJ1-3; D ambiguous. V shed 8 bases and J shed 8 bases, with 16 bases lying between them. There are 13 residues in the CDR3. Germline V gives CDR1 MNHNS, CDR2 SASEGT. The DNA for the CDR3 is TGTGCCAGCGTCCAACGGGAGGGTTACACCATATATTTT. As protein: CASVQREGYTIYF.

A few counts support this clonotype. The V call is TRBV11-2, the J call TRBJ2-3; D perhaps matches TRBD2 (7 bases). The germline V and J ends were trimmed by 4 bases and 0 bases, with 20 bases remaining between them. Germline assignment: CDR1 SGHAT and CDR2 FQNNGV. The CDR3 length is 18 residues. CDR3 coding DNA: TGTGCCAGCAGCTCAACAAGGGGGGGTTTCCAAAGCACAGATACGCAGTATTTT. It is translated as CASSSTRGGFQSTDTQYF.

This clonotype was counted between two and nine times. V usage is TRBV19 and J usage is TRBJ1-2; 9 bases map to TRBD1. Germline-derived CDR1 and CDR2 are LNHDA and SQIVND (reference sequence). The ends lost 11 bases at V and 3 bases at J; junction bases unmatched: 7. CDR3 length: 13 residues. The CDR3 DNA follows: TGTGCCGTGGTGGGACAGGGAGACTATGGCTACACCTTC. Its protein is CAVVGQGDYGYTF. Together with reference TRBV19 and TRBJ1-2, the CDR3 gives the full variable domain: DGGITQSPKYLFRKEGQNVTLSCEQNLNHDAMYWYRQDPGQGLRLIYYSQIVNDFQKGDIAEGYSVSREKKESFPLTVTSAQKNPTAFYLCAVVGQGDYGYTFGSGTRLTVV.

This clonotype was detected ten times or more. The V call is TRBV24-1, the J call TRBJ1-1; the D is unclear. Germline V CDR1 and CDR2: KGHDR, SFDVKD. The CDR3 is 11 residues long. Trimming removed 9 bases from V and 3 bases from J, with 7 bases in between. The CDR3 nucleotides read TGTGCCACCCTCCTGGACACTGAAGCTTTCTTT. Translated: CATLLDTEAFF.

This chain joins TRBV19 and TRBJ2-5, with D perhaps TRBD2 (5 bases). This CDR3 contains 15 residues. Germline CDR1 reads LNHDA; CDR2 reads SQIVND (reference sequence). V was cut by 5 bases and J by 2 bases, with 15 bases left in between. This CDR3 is CASSELGVWQETQYF. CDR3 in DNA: TGTGCCAGTAGTGAATTGGGAGTGTGGCAAGAGACCCAGTACTTC. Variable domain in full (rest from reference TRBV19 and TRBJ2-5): DGGITQSPKYLFRKEGQNVTLSCEQNLNHDAMYWYRQDPGQGLRLIYYSQIVNDFQKGDIAEGYSVSREKKESFPLTVTSAQKNPTAFYLCASSELGVWQETQYFGPGTRLLVL.

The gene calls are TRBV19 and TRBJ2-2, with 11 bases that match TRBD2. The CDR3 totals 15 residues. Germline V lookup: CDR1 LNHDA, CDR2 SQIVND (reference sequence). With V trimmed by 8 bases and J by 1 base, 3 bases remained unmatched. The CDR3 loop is CASGGLAGNTGELFF. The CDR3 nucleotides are TGTGCCAGTGGAGGACTAGCGGGGAACACCGGGGAGCTGTTTTTT.

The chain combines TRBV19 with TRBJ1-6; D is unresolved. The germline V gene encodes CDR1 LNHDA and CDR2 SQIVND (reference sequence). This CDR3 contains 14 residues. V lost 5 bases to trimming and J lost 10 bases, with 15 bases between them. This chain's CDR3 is CASSPPDWESPLHF. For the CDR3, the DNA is TGTGCCAGTAGTCCCCCGGACTGGGAATCACCCCTCCACTTT. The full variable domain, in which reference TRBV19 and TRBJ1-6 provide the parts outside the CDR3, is DGGITQSPKYLFRKEGQNVTLSCEQNLNHDAMYWYRQDPGQGLRLIYYSQIVNDFQKGDIAEGYSVSREKKESFPLTVTSAQKNPTAFYLCASSPPDWESPLHFGNGTRLTVT.